The 23 T cell receptor beta chains given below trace back to one sample, sequenced in a study of cytomegalovirus exposure and HLA in healthy donors. PCR was performed using 60 Vbeta and 13 Jbeta primers. Profiling relied on immunoSEQ multiplex PCR, and the TCRdb table lists in-frame clones only, not all of them. The sample comprises roughly 180,000 clones, 75% to 85% of which are singletons, and roughly 1.5% rests with the top ten. Input material: PBMCs. These receptors all come from a young man in good health and CMV-seronegative.

This chain links TRBV19 with TRBJ2-7, with TRBD1 matching 11 bases. This CDR3 comprises 14 residues. V was pared by 7 bases and J by 6 bases, with 8 bases of the junction left unmatched. CDR1 LNHDA and CDR2 SQIVND come from the germline V gene (reference sequence). Written as DNA, the CDR3 is TGTGCCAGTAATCCGGGACAGGGGGTGGGCGAGCAGTACTTC. Translation gives CASNPGQGVGEQYF.

The rearrangement joins TRBV2 to TRBJ2-7; 9 bases are a match to TRBD2. CDR1 and CDR2 (germline): SNHLY, FYNNEI. The length of the CDR3 is 16 residues. V was clipped by 0 bases and J by 3 bases; unmatched bases: 6. Here the CDR3 reads CASSEAILAGIYEQYF. The CDR3 nucleotides read TGTGCCAGCAGTGAAGCGATTCTAGCGGGAATCTACGAGCAGTACTTC.

The genes are TRBV18 and TRBJ2-2; tentatively, D is TRBD1 (6 bases). The CDR3 extends over 15 amino acids. Germline V gene data show CDR1 as KGHSH and CDR2 as LQKENI. V was cut by 6 bases and J by 0 bases, with 11 bases left in between. CDR3 protein: CASSVGQSNTGELFF. For the CDR3, the DNA is TGTGCCAGCTCGGTCGGACAGTCGAACACCGGGGAGCTGTTTTTT.

On this clone: This specimen includes other DNA sequences encoding the same CDR3. The V gene is TRBV9, the J gene TRBJ1-1; no reliable D call. V gave up 0 bases and J gave up 0 bases, with 6 bases separating them. Germline V gene sequence: CDR1 SGDLS, CDR2 YYNGEE. The CDR3 covers 14 residues. CDR3: CASSVGAVNTEAFF. As DNA, the CDR3 is TGTGCCAGCAGCGTAGGAGCCGTGAACACTGAAGCTTTCTTT.

The chain carries TRBV18 and TRBJ2-5; unclear D gene. Trimming pared 2 bases from V and 1 base from J, leaving 8 bases between. Germline-derived CDR1 and CDR2 are KGHSH and LQKENI. CDR3 length: 14 residues. The CDR3 here is CASSPVEVQETQYF. The CDR3 DNA sequence: TGTGCCAGCTCACCAGTAGAAGTCCAAGAGACCCAGTACTTC.

The chain carries TRBV18 and TRBJ1-2; D is ambiguous. CDR1 KGHSH and CDR2 LQKENI come from the germline V gene. Trimming cost V 3 bases and J 2 bases, with 7 bases left between them. This CDR3 has 13 amino acids. The CDR3 DNA is TGTGCCAGCTCACCCAACGGGAACTATGGCTACACCTTC. Translating gives CASSPNGNYGYTF.

The chain carries TRBV29-1 and TRBJ1-2; D unresolved. This CDR3 has 13 residues. Trimming left V 4 bases short and J 5 bases short, with 14 bases between. CDR1 and CDR2 (germline): SQVTM, ANQGSEA. CDR3 loop: CSVGSGKEYGYTF. In DNA form, the CDR3 reads TGCAGCGTTGGATCCGGGAAAGAATATGGCTACACCTTC.

In its sample, this clone was seen once. V usage is TRBV7-9 and J usage is TRBJ1-4; TRBD1 aligns across 7 bases. The CDR3 is 15 residues long. V trimming: 1 base; J trimming: 5 bases; junction bases outside the gene matches: 4. Germline V gene data show CDR1 as SEHNR and CDR2 as FQNEAQ (reference sequence). Here the CDR3 DNA reads TGTGCCAGCAGCTTAGGGGACAGAGAAAATGAAAAACTGTTTTTT. It translates to CASSLGDRENEKLFF.

The chain couples TRBV1 to TRBJ2-1; the table's D gene call, TRBD2, was not cross checked with the DNA. TRBV1 constitutes a pseudogene. This CDR3 is built from 19 residues. The CDR3: CTSSQDTSGGHPTYNEQFF. CDR3 sequence (DNA): TGCACCAGCAGCCAAGATACTAGCGGGGGGCACCCTACCTACAATGAGCAGTTCTTC.

The chain links TRBV4-3 to TRBJ1-2; TRBD1 agrees at 8 bases. The germline V gene encodes CDR1 LGHNA and CDR2 YSLEER. V trimming: 4 bases; J trimming: 8 bases; junction bases outside the gene matches: 9. The CDR3 contains 14 residues. The CDR3 DNA follows: TGCGCCAGCAGCCCCAGGGGGCTGAAAGGCGGCTACACCTTC. Amino acids: CASSPRGLKGGYTF.

The chain links TRBV6-1 to TRBJ1-1; weak D call: TRBD1 (5 bases). The CDR3 totals 14 residues. Trimming cost V 8 bases and J 5 bases, with 18 bases left between them. The germline V gene encodes CDR1 MNHNS and CDR2 SASEGT. CDR3 loop: CASGEGGRGTEAFF. The CDR3 DNA is TGTGCCAGCGGGGAGGGAGGGAGGGGAACTGAAGCTTTCTTT.

V usage is TRBV30 and J usage is TRBJ1-1; D remains ambiguous. V lost 3 bases and J 7 bases, leaving 15 bases between the germline ends. Germline CDR1 reads GTSNPN; CDR2 reads SVGIG (reference sequence). This CDR3 has 13 amino acids. The CDR3 here is CAWSPRSGGEAFF. The CDR3 bases are TGTGCCTGGAGCCCCCGATCAGGAGGTGAAGCTTTCTTT.

This chain joins TRBV5-1 and TRBJ1-3, with 8 bases aligning to TRBD1. Losses at the gene ends were 4 bases for V and 2 bases for J; bases not matched to a gene: 8. Germline assignment: CDR1 SGHRS and CDR2 YFSETQ. The CDR3 length is 16 residues. CDR3 region: CASSLGQGGTGNTIYF. CDR3 in DNA: TGCGCCAGCAGCCTAGGACAGGGAGGCACTGGAAACACCATATATTTT.

The rearrangement uses TRBV20-1 and TRBJ2-1; tentative D call: TRBD1 (6 bases). Deletions cut 8 bases from V and 10 bases from J, with 15 bases between. The CDR3 covers 11 residues. Looked up from germline, CDR1 is DFQATT and CDR2 is SNEGSKA (reference sequence). CDR3 residues: CSSPGDHEQFF. The CDR3 nucleotides read TGCAGTTCGCCAGGGGACCACGAGCAGTTCTTC.

The chain uses TRBV30 and TRBJ2-7; the match to TRBD2 covers 13 bases. CDR1 is GTSNPN, CDR2 SVGIG, per germline (reference sequence). CDR3 length equals 20 residues. V gave up 3 bases and J gave up 6 bases; unmatched junction bases: 23. CDR3 DNA sequence: TGTGCCTGGAGCAAACCGGGGGGCAGGGGCGGACTAGCGGGAGCGGGCGAGCAGTACTTC. It yields the protein CAWSKPGGRGGLAGAGEQYF.

The chain couples TRBV27 to TRBJ2-3, with a weak D call TRBD2 (5 bases). The CDR3 length is 12 residues. V lost 5 bases and J lost 5, with 8 bases in between. The germline V gene encodes CDR1 MNHEY and CDR2 SMNVEV (reference sequence). The DNA of the CDR3 is TGTGCCAGCAGTCCCGAGGGAGATACGCAGTATTTT. Its translation is CASSPEGDTQYF.

The gene calls are TRBV27 and TRBJ1-5; 9 bases map to TRBD1. J was trimmed by 7 bases and V by 4 bases; bases with no gene match: 8. The germline CDR1 and CDR2 sequences are MNHEY and SMNVEV (reference sequence). The CDR3 is 15 residues long. The CDR3 reads CASSSYGQGRQPQHF. CDR3 coding DNA: TGTGCCAGCAGTTCATACGGACAGGGGAGACAGCCCCAGCATTTT.

The sample holds a few counts of this clone. The chain is built from TRBV9 and TRBJ1-1; possible D gene TRBD1, 5 bases. CDR1 and CDR2 from the germline V gene are SGDLS and YYNGEE. The V end was cut by 6 bases, the J end by 0 bases, with 6 bases between. The CDR3 covers 12 residues. CDR3 sequence: CASKGMNTEAFF. CDR3 coding DNA: TGTGCCAGCAAGGGGATGAACACTGAAGCTTTCTTT.

The chain employs TRBV6-1 and TRBJ2-7; possibly TRBD2 for D (6 bases). CDR3 length: 12 amino acids. Germline CDR1 reads MNHNS; CDR2 reads SASEGT. V was clipped by 2 bases and J by 6 bases, with 8 bases between them. The CDR3 is CASSERRGEQYF. The DNA of the CDR3 is TGTGCCAGCAGTGAACGGAGGGGCGAGCAGTACTTC.

V and J are TRBV7-2 and TRBJ1-3, with D possibly TRBD1 on 5 matching bases. V was pared by 1 base and J by 4 bases, with 11 bases between. Germline CDR1 is SGHTA and CDR2 is FQGNSA. The CDR3 extends over 15 amino acids. The CDR3 is CASSLEWKGGNTIYF. In DNA form, the CDR3 reads TGTGCCAGCAGCTTAGAATGGAAGGGGGGAAACACCATATATTTT.

The CDR3 sequence is CASSPNTGADTQYF. The CDR3 DNA reads as TGTGCCAGCTCACCGAACACAGGGGCAGATACGCAGTATTTT. This chain joins TRBV18 and TRBJ2-3; 7 bases map to TRBD1. This CDR3 region has 14 residues. CDR1 and CDR2 from the germline V gene are KGHSH and LQKENI. V was pared by 3 bases and J by 4 bases, with 4 bases of the junction left unmatched.

This sequence joins TRBV11-2 and TRBJ2-7, with no clear D. Trimming removed 1 base from V and 3 bases from J, with 10 bases in between. This CDR3 is 14 amino acids long. Germline V gene sequence: CDR1 SGHAT, CDR2 FQNNGV. The CDR3 loop reads CASSLGGVFYEQYF. CDR3 DNA sequence: TGTGCCAGCAGCTTAGGAGGTGTCTTCTACGAGCAGTACTTC.

This rearrangement joins TRBV6-6 to TRBJ1-2; D possibly corresponds to TRBD1 (6 bases). CDR1 is MNHNY and CDR2 is SVGAGI in the germline V gene (reference sequence). Trimming stripped 8 bases from V and 5 bases from J, with 15 bases between. The CDR3 is 13 amino acids. The CDR3: CASRGGFLYGYTF. CDR3 sequence (DNA): TGTGCCAGCCGTGGGGGCTTCCTTTATGGCTACACCTTC.